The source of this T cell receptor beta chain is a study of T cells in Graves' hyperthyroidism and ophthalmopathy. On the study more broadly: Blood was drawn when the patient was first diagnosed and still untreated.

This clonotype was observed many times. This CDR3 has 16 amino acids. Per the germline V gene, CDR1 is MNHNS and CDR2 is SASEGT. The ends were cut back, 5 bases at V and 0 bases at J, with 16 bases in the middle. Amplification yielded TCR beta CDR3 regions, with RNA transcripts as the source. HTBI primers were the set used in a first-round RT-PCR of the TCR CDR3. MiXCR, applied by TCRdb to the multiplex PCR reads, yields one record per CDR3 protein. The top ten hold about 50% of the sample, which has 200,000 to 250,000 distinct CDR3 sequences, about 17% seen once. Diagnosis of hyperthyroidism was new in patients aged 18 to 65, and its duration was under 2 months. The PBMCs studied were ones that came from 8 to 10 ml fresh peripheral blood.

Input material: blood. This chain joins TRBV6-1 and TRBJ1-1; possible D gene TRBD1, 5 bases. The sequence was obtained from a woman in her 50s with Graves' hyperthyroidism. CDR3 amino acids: CASSYIGQGLNTEAFF. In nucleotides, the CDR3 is TGTGCCAGCAGTTACATCGGGCAGGGCCTGAACACTGAAGCTTTCTTT.